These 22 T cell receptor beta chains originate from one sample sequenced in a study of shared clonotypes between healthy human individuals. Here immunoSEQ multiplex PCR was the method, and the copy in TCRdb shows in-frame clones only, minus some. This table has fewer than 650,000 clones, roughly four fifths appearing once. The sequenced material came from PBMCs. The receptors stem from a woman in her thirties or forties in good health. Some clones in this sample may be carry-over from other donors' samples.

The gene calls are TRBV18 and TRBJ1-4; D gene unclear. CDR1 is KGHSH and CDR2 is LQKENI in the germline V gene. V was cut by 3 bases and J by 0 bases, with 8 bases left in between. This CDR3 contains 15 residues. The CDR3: CASSPRRATNEKLFF. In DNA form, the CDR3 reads TGTGCCAGCTCACCCCGCCGCGCAACTAATGAAAAACTGTTTTTT.

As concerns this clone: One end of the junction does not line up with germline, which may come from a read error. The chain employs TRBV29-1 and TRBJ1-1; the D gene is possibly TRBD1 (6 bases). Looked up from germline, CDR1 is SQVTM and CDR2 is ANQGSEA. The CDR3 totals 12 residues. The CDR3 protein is CSVEVRGTETFF. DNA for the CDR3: TGCAGCGTTGAAGTTAGGGGGACTGAAACTTTCTTT.

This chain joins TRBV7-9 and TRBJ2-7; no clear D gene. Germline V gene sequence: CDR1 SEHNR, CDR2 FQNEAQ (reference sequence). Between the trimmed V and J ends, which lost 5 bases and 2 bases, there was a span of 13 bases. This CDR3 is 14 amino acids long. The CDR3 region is CASSPGWQAYEQYF. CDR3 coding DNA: TGTGCCAGCAGCCCCGGGTGGCAGGCCTACGAGCAGTACTTC.

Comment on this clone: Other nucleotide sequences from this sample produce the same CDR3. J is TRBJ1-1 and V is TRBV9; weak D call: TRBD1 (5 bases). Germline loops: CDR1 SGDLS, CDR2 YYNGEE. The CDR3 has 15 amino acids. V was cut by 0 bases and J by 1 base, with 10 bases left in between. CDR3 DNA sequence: TGTGCCAGCAGCGTAGCTCAGGGACGGAACACTGAAGCTTTCTTT. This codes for CASSVAQGRNTEAFF.

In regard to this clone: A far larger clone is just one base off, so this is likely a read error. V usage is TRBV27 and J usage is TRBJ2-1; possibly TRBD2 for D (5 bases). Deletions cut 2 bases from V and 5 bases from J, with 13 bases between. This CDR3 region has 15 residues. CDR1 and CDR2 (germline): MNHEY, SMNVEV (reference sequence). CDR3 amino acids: CASSLVSSRDNEQFF. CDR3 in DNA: TGTGCCAGCAGTTTAGTGTCGTCGCGGGACAATGAGCAGTTCTTC.

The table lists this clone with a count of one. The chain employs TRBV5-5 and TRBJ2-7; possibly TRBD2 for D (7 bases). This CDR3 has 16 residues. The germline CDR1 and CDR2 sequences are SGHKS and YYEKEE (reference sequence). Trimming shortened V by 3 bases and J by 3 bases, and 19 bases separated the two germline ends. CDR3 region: CASSSGGIDRSYEQYF. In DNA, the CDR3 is TGTGCCAGCAGCTCGGGGGGAATCGACAGGAGCTACGAGCAGTACTTC.

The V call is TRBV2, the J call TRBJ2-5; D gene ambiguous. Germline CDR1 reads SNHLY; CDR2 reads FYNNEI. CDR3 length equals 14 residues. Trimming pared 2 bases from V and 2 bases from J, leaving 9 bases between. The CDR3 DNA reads TGTGCCAGCAGTGAACATACAGCTCAAGAGACCCAGTACTTC. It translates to CASSEHTAQETQYF.

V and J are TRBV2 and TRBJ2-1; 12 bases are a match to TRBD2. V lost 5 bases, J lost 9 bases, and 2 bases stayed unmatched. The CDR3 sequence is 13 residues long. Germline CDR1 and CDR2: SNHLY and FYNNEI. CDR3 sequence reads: CASSKGLAGEQFF. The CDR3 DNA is TGTGCCAGCAGTAAGGGACTAGCGGGTGAGCAGTTCTTC.

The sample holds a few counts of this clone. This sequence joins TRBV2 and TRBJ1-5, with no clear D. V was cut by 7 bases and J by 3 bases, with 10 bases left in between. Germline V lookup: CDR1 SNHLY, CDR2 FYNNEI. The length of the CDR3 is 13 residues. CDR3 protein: CASTQTLNQPQHF. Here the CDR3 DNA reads TGTGCCAGCACCCAGACGCTCAATCAGCCCCAGCATTTT.

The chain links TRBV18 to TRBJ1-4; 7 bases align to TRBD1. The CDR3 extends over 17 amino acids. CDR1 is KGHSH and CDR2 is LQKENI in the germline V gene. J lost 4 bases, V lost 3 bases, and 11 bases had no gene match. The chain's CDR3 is CASSPGTANVLNEKLFF. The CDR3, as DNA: TGTGCCAGCTCACCTGGGACAGCTAACGTTCTTAATGAAAAACTGTTTTTT.

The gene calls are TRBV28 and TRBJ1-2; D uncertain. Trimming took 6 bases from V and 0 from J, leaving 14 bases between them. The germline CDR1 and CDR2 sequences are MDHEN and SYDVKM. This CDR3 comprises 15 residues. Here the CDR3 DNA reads TGTGCCAGCAGACGCGGAGGGAACCCTAACTATGGCTACACCTTC. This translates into CASRRGGNPNYGYTF.

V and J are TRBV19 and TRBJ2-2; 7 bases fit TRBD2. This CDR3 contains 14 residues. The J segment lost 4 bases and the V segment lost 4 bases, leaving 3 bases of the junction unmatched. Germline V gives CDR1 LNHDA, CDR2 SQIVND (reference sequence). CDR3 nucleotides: TGTGCCAGTAGTACCGGGAGGTCCACCGGGGAGCTGTTTTTT. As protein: CASSTGRSTGELFF.

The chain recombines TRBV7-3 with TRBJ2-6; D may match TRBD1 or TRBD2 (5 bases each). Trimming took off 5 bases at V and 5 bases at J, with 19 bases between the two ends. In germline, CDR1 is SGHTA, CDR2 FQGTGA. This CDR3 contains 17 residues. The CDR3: CASSVGVGVGRANVLTF. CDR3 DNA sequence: TGTGCCAGCAGCGTAGGGGTGGGAGTAGGTAGGGCCAACGTCCTGACTTTC.

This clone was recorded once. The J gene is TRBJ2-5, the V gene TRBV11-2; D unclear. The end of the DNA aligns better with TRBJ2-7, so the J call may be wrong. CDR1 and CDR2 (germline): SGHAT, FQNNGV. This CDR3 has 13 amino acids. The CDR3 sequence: CASSLWERDEQYF. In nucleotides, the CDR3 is TGTGCCAGCAGCTTGTGGGAAAGGGACGAGCAGTACTTC.

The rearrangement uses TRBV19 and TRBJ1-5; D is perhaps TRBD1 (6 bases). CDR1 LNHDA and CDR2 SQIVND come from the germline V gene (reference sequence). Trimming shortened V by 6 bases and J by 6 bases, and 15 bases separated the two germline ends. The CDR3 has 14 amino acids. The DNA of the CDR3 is TGTGCCAGTAGGGGAACAGGGAGTGGTCAGCCCCAGCATTTT. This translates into CASRGTGSGQPQHF.

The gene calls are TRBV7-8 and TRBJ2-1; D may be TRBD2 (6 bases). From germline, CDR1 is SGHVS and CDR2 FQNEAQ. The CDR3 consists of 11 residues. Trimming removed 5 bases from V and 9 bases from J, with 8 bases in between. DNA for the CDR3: TGTGCCAGCAGCACAGCGGGTGAGCAGTTCTTC. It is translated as CASSTAGEQFF.

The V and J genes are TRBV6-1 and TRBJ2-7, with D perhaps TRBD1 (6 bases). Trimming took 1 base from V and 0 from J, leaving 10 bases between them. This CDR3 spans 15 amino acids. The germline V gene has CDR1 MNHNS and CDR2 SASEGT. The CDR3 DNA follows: TGTGCCAGCAGTGAAGACACAGGGAGCTCCTACGAGCAGTACTTC. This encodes CASSEDTGSSYEQYF.

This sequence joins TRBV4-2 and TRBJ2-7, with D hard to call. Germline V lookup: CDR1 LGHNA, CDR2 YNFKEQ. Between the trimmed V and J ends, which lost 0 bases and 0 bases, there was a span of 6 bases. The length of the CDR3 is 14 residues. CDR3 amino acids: CASSQEVVSYEQYF. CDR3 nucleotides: TGTGCCAGCAGCCAAGAGGTCGTCTCCTACGAGCAGTACTTC.

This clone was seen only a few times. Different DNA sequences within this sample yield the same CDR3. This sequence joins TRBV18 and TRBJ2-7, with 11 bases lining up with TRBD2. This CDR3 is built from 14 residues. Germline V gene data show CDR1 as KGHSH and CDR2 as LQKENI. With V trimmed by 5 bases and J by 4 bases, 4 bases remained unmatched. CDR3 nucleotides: TGTGCCAGCTCATCCGGGACTAGCGGTTACGAGCAGTACTTC. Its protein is CASSSGTSGYEQYF.

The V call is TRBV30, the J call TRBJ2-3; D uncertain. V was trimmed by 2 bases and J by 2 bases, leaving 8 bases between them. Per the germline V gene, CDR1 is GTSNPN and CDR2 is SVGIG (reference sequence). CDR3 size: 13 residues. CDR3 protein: CAWSKAYTDTQYF. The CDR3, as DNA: TGTGCCTGGAGTAAAGCTTACACAGATACGCAGTATTTT.

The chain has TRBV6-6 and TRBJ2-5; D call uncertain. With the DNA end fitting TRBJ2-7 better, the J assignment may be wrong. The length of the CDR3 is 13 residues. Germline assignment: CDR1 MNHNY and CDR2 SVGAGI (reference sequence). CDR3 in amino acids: CASSPGEVDEQYF. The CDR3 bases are TGTGCCAGCAGCCCAGGAGAGGTCGACGAGCAGTACTTC.

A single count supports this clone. CDR3 DNA sequence: TGTGCCAGCAGAGTCCCCGGGGAGAGGACTGAAAAACTGTTTTTT. Its translation is CASRVPGERTEKLFF. The V gene is TRBV28, the J gene TRBJ1-4; D remains unclear. The CDR3 has 15 amino acids. V lost 6 bases and J lost 7, with 18 bases in between. CDR1 is MDHEN, CDR2 SYDVKM, per germline.